Listed below are T cell receptor beta chains from one sample, sequenced in a study of T cells in tuberculosis. Profiling relied on immunoSEQ multiplex PCR, and the TCRdb table lists in-frame clones only, not all of them. Of about 23,000 clones listed, more than 95% were seen once; the top ten hold under 8%. Sequencing input: PBMCs. These receptors were obtained from a donor aged 10-29 years with latent tuberculosis or without tuberculosis infection. Both conserved end residues are part of each CDR3.

J: TRBJ2-3
V: TRBV9
CDR3: CASGPGGLTDTQYF

J: TRBJ2-7
V: TRBV15
CDR3: CATSIPRGVAEQYF

J: TRBJ2-7
V: TRBV25-1
CDR3: CASSRGFTYEQYF

J: TRBJ1-1
V: TRBV20-1
CDR3: CSAGQPEAFF

J: TRBJ1-5
V: TRBV5-1
CDR3: CASSLGGQFNQPQHF

J: TRBJ1-1
V: TRBV10-3
CDR3: CAISESSPSADTEAFF

J: TRBJ1-4
V: TRBV19
CDR3: CASRSEGATNEKLFF

J: TRBJ2-7
V: TRBV2
CDR3: CGFECPLIYEQYF

J: TRBJ1-1
V: TRBV2
CDR3: CASSEGVDTEAFF

J: TRBJ1-4
V: TRBV4-1
CDR3: CASSQDPGIPNEKLFF

J: TRBJ1-3
V: TRBV5-1
CDR3: CASSTGTGPGNTIYF

J: TRBJ1-2
V: TRBV4-1
CDR3: CASRLGQGIPSVF

J: TRBJ1-1
V: TRBV13
CDR3: CASSPTDRFGPMNTEAFF

J: TRBJ1-1
V: TRBV5-4
CDR3: CASSFAGRPEAFF

J: TRBJ1-2
V: TRBV21-1
CDR3: CASSATGNGYTF